A selection of T cell receptor beta chains follows, all from one sample in a study of vaccination effects on CD4 cells after COVID-19. This table comes from immunoSEQ multiplex PCR, and its TCRdb copy is limited to in-frame clones, with some not included. This table holds around 40,000 clones, approximately 70% found once. For these TCRs, the target antigens are not known. Sequenced here: CD4+ T cells from PBMCs cultured with a peptide pool, sampled before COVID-19 vaccination. These receptors came from a human donor who had a prior SARS-CoV-2 infection. The conserved cysteine and the conserved F or W are not part of the CDR3 here.

length: 17
V: TRBV7-8
J: TRBJ1-5
CDR3: ASSLVGRWAEVGNQPQH

length: 13
V: TRBV4-2
J: TRBJ2-4
CDR3: ASRQNRDAKNIQY

length: 14
V: TRBV18
J: TRBJ2-7
CDR3: ASSPPSRRTNYEQY

length: 13
V: TRBV3-1/TRBV3-2
J: TRBJ2-1
CDR3: ASSQDPGYQDEQF

length: 13
V: TRBV30
J: TRBJ1-4
CDR3: AWSRVAAGDEKLF

length: 11
V: TRBV6-5
J: TRBJ2-5
CDR3: ASSWGREETQY

length: 10
V: TRBV7-8
J: TRBJ1-3
CDR3: ASRGRGNTIY

length: 14
V: TRBV11-2
J: TRBJ2-7
CDR3: ASSRIDPQGAYEQY

length: 13
V: TRBV10-3
J: TRBJ2-7
CDR3: ATRHGREGRDEQY

length: 13
V: TRBV2
J: TRBJ1-4
CDR3: ASSLQGGAGEKLF

length: 11
V: TRBV4-2
J: TRBJ2-3
CDR3: ASSQEGPDTQY

length: 11
V: TRBV14
J: TRBJ2-3
CDR3: ASSGTGVSTQY

length: 10
V: TRBV2
J: TRBJ2-7
CDR3: ASRDRGYEQY

length: 12
V: TRBV6-2/TRBV6-3
J: TRBJ2-3
CDR3: ASSPGQVWDTQY

length: 14
V: TRBV7-2
J: TRBJ2-1
CDR3: ASSLVGRGFYNEQF

length: 11
V: TRBV19
J: TRBJ2-7
CDR3: ASSIRDSSEQY

length: 10
V: TRBV7-3
J: TRBJ2-1
CDR3: ASSSPSGEQF

length: 12
V: TRBV30
J: TRBJ1-1
CDR3: AWSVRWTYTEAF

length: 15
V: TRBV5-1
J: TRBJ2-7
CDR3: ASSPFSYSGRDYEQY

length: 12
V: TRBV11-3
J: TRBJ1-6
CDR3: ASGTKGYNSPLH

length: 12
V: TRBV13
J: TRBJ1-2
CDR3: ASSWGPGGNGYT

length: 14
V: TRBV18
J: TRBJ2-1
CDR3: ASSYRGGVSYNEQF

length: 14
V: TRBV5-1
J: TRBJ2-7
CDR3: ASRPFIGEAPLEQY

length: 12
V: TRBV3-1/TRBV3-2
J: TRBJ1-6
CDR3: ASAQTGGNSPLH

length: 13
V: TRBV5-6
J: TRBJ2-7
CDR3: ASSLIAGGPVEQY

length: 12
V: TRBV10-3
J: TRBJ2-7
CDR3: AISEGQGDYEQY

length: 13
V: TRBV18
J: TRBJ1-6
CDR3: ASSSTSSYNSPLH

length: 13
V: TRBV6-5
J: TRBJ2-7
CDR3: ASSYVLAGVYEQY

length: 13
V: TRBV6-5
J: TRBJ1-2
CDR3: ASSYSGAINYGYT

length: 10
V: TRBV10-3
J: TRBJ1-1
CDR3: AISPADTEAF

length: 12
V: TRBV7-2
J: TRBJ2-3
CDR3: ASSSGGPWYTQY

length: 8
V: TRBV2
J: TRBJ2-5
CDR3: ASRGETQY

length: 12
V: TRBV4-2
J: TRBJ1-1
CDR3: ASSHLDRNTEAF

length: 12
V: TRBV7-3
J: TRBJ2-2
CDR3: ASSLRGNTGELF

length: 12
V: TRBV9
J: TRBJ1-1
CDR3: ASSVVAVNTEAF

length: 13
V: TRBV9
J: TRBJ2-1
CDR3: ASSFSPSSYNEQF

length: 17
V: TRBV4-2
J: TRBJ2-1
CDR3: ASSRPGLVGKSSYNEQF

length: 12
V: TRBV30
J: TRBJ1-2
CDR3: AWMGQTENYGYT

length: 8
V: TRBV20-1
J: TRBJ2-5
CDR3: SAAKGTQY

length: 10
V: TRBV2
J: TRBJ2-1
CDR3: ASSGQGREQF

length: 12
V: TRBV3-1/TRBV3-2
J: TRBJ2-5
CDR3: ASSQYTGAETQY

length: 16
V: TRBV11-2
J: TRBJ2-7
CDR3: ASSLPGLAGGLRHEQY

length: 12
V: TRBV19
J: TRBJ2-7
CDR3: ASSIWDRVDEQY

length: 11
V: TRBV7-2
J: TRBJ2-3
CDR3: ASSSVDTDTQY

length: 11
V: TRBV19
J: TRBJ2-5
CDR3: ASSIRTMETQY

length: 13
V: TRBV5-4
J: TRBJ2-7
CDR3: ASSLASRGGDEQY

length: 16
V: TRBV3-1/TRBV3-2
J: TRBJ2-2
CDR3: ASSSQGLAGALYGELF

length: 12
V: TRBV2
J: TRBJ1-2
CDR3: ASTRGRGDYGYT

length: 12
V: TRBV5-6
J: TRBJ2-5
CDR3: ASSLAGGLETQY

length: 12
V: TRBV15
J: TRBJ2-7
CDR3: ATSKDLQVYEQY

length: 13
V: TRBV18
J: TRBJ2-7
CDR3: ASSSTGTAEGEQY

length: 11
V: TRBV11-3
J: TRBJ2-1
CDR3: ASSFSRNNEQF

length: 15
V: TRBV5-1
J: TRBJ2-3
CDR3: ASSLAVAAGVTDTQY